These 5 T cell receptor beta chains were sequenced from one sample in a study of T cell clonality in common variable immunodeficiency. Here immunoSEQ multiplex PCR was the method, and the copy in TCRdb shows in-frame clones only, minus some. The sample holds tens of thousands of clones, and no clone turns up only once. The specimen sequenced was peripheral blood mononuclear cells. All receptors come from a person between 18 and 75 years old in good health.

This clone has ten or more counts. The DNA read from the CDR3 is TGTGCCAGTACCAATACTGATTTCGGCTATGGC. This translates into CASTNTDFGYG. The full CDR3 sequence reads CASTNTDFGYGYTF. This chain uses TRBV19 with TRBJ1-2; D not resolved. The read comes to an end 3 residues before the CDR3 does, leaving the germline J gene to fill in the end. The length of the CDR3 is 14 residues. Trimming shortened V by 7 bases and J by 4 bases, and 16 bases separated the two germline ends. In germline, CDR1 is LNHDA, CDR2 SQIVND (reference sequence).

There are many counts of this clone. The CDR3 end falls 3 residues outside the read, so it is completed with the germline J gene. This chain connects TRBV6-4 to TRBJ2-5; perhaps TRBD2 as D (5 bases). CDR1 is MRHNA, CDR2 SNTAGT, per germline. The CDR3 has 13 residues. V was pared by 7 bases and J by 7 bases, with 16 bases between. Incomplete CDR3 DNA: TGTGCCAGCAAAGACACTGACCGGGGGACC. Amino acids: CASKDTDRGT. The whole CDR3 reads CASKDTDRGTQYF.

This clone has at least ten counts. The read falls 3 residues short of the CDR3 end, and the missing part is taken from the germline J gene. The V gene is TRBV6-4, the J gene TRBJ2-1; 8 bases align to TRBD2. CDR1 and CDR2 from the germline V gene are MRHNA and SNTAGT. This CDR3 region has 16 residues. Trimming took 0 bases from V and 0 from J; bases not matched to a gene: 1. Incomplete CDR3 DNA: TGTGCCAGCAGTGACTCGACTAGCGCCTCCTACAATGAG. It is translated as CASSDSTSASYNE. The complete CDR3 protein is CASSDSTSASYNEQFF.

This clone came up many times. The read gets to within 3 residues of the CDR3 end, and the germline J gene fills in the rest. The chain links TRBV9 to TRBJ2-2; D gene uncertain. Trimming left V 1 base short and J 6 bases short, with 7 bases between. The CDR3 sequence is 13 residues long. Germline values: CDR1 SGDLS, CDR2 YYNGEE. The CDR3 sequence is CASSVIPAGELFF. The covered CDR3 bases are TGTGCCAGCAGCGTAATTCCCGCCGGGGAG.

This clone occurred many times. The sequence runs out 3 residues before the end of the CDR3; the remainder is reconstructed from the germline J gene. The chain joins TRBV6-1 to TRBJ1-1; no firm D call. Germline V gene lookup returns CDR1 MNHNS and CDR2 SASEGT. The CDR3 spans 16 residues. V was pared by 2 bases and J by 0 bases, with 13 bases between. The CDR3 sequence is CASSERVRHMNTEAFF. Partial CDR3 DNA: TGTGCCAGCAGTGAAAGGGTCAGGCACATGAACACTGAA.